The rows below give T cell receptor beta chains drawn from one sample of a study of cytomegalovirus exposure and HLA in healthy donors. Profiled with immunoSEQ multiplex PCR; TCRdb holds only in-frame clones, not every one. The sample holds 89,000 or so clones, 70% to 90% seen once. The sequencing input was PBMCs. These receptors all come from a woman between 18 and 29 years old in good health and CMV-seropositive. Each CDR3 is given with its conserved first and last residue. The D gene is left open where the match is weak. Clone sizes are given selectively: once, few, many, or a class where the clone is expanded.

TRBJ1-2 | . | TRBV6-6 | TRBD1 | TGTGCCAGCAAGGGGGCGGGACTTTATGGCTACACCTTC | CASKGAGLYGYTF
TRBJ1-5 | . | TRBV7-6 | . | TGTGCCAGCAGCTTAGCCGATCAGCCCCAGCATTTT | CASSLADQPQHF
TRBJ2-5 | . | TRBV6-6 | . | TGTGCCAGCAGACAGGGAATCCGCGAGACCCAGTACTTC | CASRQGIRETQYF
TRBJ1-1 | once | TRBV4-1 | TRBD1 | TGCGCCAGCAGCGATTCCGGGACAGCGACTACTGAAGCTTTCTTT | CASSDSGTATTEAFF
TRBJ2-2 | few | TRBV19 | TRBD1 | TGTGCCAGTAGCGGGGGACAGGACACCGGGGAGCTGTTTTTT | CASSGGQDTGELFF
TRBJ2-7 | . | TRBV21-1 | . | TGTGCCAGCAGCCCGGGATACTACGAGCAGTACTTC | CASSPGYYEQYF
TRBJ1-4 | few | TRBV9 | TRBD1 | TGTGCCAGCAGTTCTACAGGGGCAACTAATGAAAAACTGTTTTTT | CASSSTGATNEKLFF
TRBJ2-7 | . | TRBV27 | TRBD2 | TGTGCCAGCAGTCGACTAGCGGGAGGGAGGTACGAGCAGTACTTC | CASSRLAGGRYEQYF
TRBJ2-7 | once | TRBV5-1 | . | TGCGCCAGCAGCTCATACCCCAGGAATCCCGGCTACGAGCAGTACTTC | CASSSYPRNPGYEQYF
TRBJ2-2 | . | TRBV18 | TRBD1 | TGTGCCAGCTCACAACGACAGGGGGCTGCGGGGGAGCTGTTTTTT | CASSQRQGAAGELFF
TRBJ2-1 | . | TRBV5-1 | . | TGCGCCAGCAGCCAGACCTTAGGAGCGGGCAACAATGAGCAGTTCTTC | CASSQTLGAGNNEQFF
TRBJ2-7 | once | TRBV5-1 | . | TGCGCCAGCAGCCGGACAACTCTCTCCTACGAGCAGTACTTC | CASSRTTLSYEQYF
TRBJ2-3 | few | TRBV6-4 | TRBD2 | TGTGCCAGCAGCGAAGGGACTACCGGATCAGATACGCAGTATTTT | CASSEGTTGSDTQYF
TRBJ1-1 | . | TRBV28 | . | TGTGCCAGCAGCGATTCAGGGATCTGGGGCCCTGAAGCTTTCTTT | CASSDSGIWGPEAFF
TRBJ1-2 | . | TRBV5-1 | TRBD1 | TGCGCCAGCAGCCCTACAGGGGTTGGCTACACCTTC | CASSPTGVGYTF
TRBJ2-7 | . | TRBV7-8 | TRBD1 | TGTGCCAGCAGCTTAGCGTACAGGGGCTACGAGCAGTACTTC | CASSLAYRGYEQYF
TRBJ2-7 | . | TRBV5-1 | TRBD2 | TGCGCCAGCAGCCCTAGCGGGAGTATATACGAGCAGTACTTC | CASSPSGSIYEQYF